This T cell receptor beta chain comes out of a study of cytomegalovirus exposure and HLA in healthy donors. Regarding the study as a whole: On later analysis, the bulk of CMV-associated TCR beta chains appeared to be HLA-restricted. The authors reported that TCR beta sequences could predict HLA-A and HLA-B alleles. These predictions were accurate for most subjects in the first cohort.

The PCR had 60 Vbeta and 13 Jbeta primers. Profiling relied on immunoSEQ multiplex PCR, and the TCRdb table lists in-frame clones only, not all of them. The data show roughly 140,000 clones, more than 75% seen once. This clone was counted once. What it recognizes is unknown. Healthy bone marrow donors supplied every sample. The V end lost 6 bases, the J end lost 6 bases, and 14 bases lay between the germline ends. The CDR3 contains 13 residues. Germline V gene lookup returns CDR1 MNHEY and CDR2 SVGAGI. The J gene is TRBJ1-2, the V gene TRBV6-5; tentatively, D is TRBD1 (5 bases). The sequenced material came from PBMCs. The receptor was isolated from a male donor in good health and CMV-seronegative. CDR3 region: CASRLSGGDGYTF. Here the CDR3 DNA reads TGTGCCAGCAGGCTCAGTGGAGGGGATGGCTACACCTTC.